The T cell receptor (beta chain) under discussion was sequenced for a study of identical twins. Overall study results and limits: Possibly, invariant MAIT and iNKT cells partly confounded zero-insertion analyses.

TCRdb recomputed calls from the 5' RACE reads with MiXCR, one row per CDR3 protein. In the table there are 1.5 million to 2 million distinct CDR3 sequences, about 31% of which are singletons. This clonotype was detected only a few times. Its specificity is not known. The length of the CDR3 is 16 residues. Specimen: cord blood. The chain combines TRBV21-1 with TRBJ2-1; TRBD2, the table's D call, lacks a check against the DNA. TRBV21-1 is classified as a pseudogene. The TCR sequence derives from a newborn girl in good health. In DNA, the CDR3 is TGTGCCTTACACGGGGGGCGGGAGGGTCTGATAGATGAGCAGTTCTTC. It encodes CALHGGREGLIDEQFF.